This T cell receptor beta chain stems from a study of memory CD4+ T cells and cytomegalovirus serostatus. Germline values: CDR1 SGHTA, CDR2 FQGTGA. Trimming left V 2 bases short and J 4 bases short, with 17 bases between. CDR3 length: 17 residues. The sort gate was single viable CD3+CD4+CD8-CD45RO+ cells for memory CD4+ T cells. Details on this clone: Its antigen is as yet unknown.

Study findings and constraints: Of 150 to 200 reported CMV TCRbeta sequences, roughly 67 were found in memory CD4+ repertoires.

Sequencing was performed with immunoSEQ multiplex PCR; in TCRdb, only in-frame clones are kept and a portion is missing. The sample contains 45,000 to 65,000 clones, roughly 80% of which appear only once. The sequencing input was memory CD4+ T cells from blood. The TCR comes from an adult in good health and CMV-seronegative. The genes are TRBV7-3 and TRBJ2-2, with D unclear. In DNA form, the CDR3 reads TGTGCCAGCAGCTTAGGTCGGGTCGGGTCTCTCACCGGGGAGCTGTTTTTT. It specifies CASSLGRVGSLTGELFF.